This TCR beta chain stems from a study of graft-versus-host responses after intestinal transplantation. The study, taken as a whole, reports: Some GvH clones were seen earlier in gut or blood, suggesting intestinal origin.

As regards this clone: The antigen is unknown.

V was pared by 6 bases and J by 2 bases, with 16 bases between. Germline CDR1 reads LNHDA; CDR2 reads SQIVND (reference sequence). The CDR3 spans 15 residues. The protocol was immunoSEQ multiplex PCR, while the TCRdb copy is restricted to in-frame clones and leaves out a portion. The sample includes 77,000 or so clones, about nine tenths of them seen just once. This sequence originates from a human patient who received an intestinal transplant, so some T cells may come from the graft donor. The V call is TRBV19, the J call TRBJ1-1; tentatively, D is TRBD1 (6 bases). Sequencing was performed on PBMCs, taken 98 days after intestinal transplantation. The CDR3 region is CASRNTRGRNTEAFF. The CDR3 bases are TGTGCCAGTAGAAATACCCGGGGGCGAAACACTGAAGCTTTCTTT.